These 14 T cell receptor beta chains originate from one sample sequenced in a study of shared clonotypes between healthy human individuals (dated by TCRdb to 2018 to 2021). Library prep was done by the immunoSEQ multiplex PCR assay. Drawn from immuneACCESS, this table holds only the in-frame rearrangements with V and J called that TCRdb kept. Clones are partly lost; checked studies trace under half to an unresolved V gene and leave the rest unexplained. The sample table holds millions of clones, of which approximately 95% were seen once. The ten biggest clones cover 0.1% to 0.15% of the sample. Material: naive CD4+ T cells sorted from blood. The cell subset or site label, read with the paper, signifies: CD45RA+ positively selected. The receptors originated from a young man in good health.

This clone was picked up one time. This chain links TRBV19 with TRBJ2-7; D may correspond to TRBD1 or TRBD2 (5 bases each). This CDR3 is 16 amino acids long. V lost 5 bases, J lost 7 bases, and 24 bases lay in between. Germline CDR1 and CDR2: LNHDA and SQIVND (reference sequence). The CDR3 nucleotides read TGTGCCAGTAGTCCCGAAGAGGACGGGGCTGGGCGTGAGCAGTACTTC. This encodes CASSPEEDGAGREQYF. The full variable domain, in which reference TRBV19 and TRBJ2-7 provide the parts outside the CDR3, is DGGITQSPKYLFRKEGQNVTLSCEQNLNHDAMYWYRQDPGQGLRLIYYSQIVNDFQKGDIAEGYSVSREKKESFPLTVTSAQKNPTAFYLCASSPEEDGAGREQYFGPGTRLTVT.

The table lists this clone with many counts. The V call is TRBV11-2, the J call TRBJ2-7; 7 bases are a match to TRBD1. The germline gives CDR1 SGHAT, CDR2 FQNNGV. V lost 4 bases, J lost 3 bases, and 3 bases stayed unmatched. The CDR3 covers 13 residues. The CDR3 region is CASSYWDSYEQYF. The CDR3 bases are TGTGCCAGCAGCTACTGGGACAGCTACGAGCAGTACTTC.

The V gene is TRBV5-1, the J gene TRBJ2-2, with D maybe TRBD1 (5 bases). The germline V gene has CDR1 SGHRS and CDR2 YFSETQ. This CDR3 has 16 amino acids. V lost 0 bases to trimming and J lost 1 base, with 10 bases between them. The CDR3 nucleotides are TGCGCCAGCAGCTTGGGTGTGACAGAGAACACCGGGGAGCTGTTTTTT. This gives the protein CASSLGVTENTGELFF. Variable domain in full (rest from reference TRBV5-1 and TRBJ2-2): KAGVTQTPRYLIKTRGQQVTLSCSPISGHRSVSWYQQTPGQGLQFLFEYFSETQRNKGNFPGRFSGRQFSNSRSEMNVSTLELGDSALYLCASSLGVTENTGELFFGEGSRLTVL.

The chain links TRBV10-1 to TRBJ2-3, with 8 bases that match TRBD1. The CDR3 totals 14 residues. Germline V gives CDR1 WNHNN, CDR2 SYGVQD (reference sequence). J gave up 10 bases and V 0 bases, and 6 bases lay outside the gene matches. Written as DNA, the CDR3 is TGCGCCAGCAGTGAGTCGACATCAGGGGGCTCGCAGTATTTT. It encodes CASSESTSGGSQYF.

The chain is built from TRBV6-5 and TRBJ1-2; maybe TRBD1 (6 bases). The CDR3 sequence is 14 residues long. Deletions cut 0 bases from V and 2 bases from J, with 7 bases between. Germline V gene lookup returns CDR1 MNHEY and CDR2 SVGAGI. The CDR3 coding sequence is TGTGCCAGCAGTTACTCTGACAGGAACTATGGCTACACCTTC. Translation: CASSYSDRNYGYTF.

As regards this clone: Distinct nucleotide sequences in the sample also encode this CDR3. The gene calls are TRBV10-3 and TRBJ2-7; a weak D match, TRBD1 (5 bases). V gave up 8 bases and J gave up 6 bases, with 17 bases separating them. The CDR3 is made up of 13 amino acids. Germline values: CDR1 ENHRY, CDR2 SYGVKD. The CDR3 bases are TGTGCCATCGGCCCTAATGATAGGGGCGAGCAGTACTTC. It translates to CAIGPNDRGEQYF.

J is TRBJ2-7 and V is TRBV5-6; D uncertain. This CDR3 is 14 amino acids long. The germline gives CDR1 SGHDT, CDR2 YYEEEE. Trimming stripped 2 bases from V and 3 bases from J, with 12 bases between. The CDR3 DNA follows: TGTGCCAGCAGCTTTTTTCGTTCGCGCTACGAGCAGTACTTC. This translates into CASSFFRSRYEQYF.

The CDR3 here is CASSQSGAVQPQHF. The CDR3 DNA sequence: TGTGCCAGCTCCCAAAGTGGGGCAGTTCAGCCCCAGCATTTT. The chain has TRBV18 and TRBJ1-5, with D perhaps matching TRBD1 (5 bases). V lost 6 bases, J lost 6 bases, and 15 bases lay in between. The CDR3 sequence is 14 residues long. From germline, CDR1 is KGHSH and CDR2 LQKENI.

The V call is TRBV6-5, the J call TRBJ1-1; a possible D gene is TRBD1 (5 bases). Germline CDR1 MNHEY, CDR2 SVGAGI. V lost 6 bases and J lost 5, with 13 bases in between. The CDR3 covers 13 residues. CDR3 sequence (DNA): TGTGCCAGCAGCTTCAGGGTTGGGACTGAAGCTTTCTTT. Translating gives CASSFRVGTEAFF.

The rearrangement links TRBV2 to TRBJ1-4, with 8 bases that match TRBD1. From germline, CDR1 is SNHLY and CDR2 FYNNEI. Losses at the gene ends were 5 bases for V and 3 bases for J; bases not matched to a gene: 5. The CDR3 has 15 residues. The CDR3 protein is CASSTQGAPNEKLFF. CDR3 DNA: TGTGCCAGCAGTACCCAGGGGGCACCTAATGAAAAACTGTTTTTT.

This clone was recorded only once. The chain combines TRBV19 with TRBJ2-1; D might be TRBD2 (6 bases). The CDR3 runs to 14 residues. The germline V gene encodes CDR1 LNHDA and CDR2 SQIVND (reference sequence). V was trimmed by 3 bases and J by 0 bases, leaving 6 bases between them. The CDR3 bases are TGTGCCAGTAGTATGACTAGCTCCTACAATGAGCAGTTCTTC. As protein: CASSMTSSYNEQFF.

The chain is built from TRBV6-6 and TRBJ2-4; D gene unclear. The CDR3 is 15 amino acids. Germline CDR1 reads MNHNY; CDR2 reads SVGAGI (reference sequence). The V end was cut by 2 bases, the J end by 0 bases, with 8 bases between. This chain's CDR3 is CASSYLSLAKNIQYF. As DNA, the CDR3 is TGTGCCAGCAGTTACCTTTCGCTAGCCAAAAACATTCAGTACTTC.

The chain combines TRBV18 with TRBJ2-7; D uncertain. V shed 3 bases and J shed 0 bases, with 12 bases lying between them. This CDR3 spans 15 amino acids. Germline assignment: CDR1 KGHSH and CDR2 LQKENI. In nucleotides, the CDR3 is TGTGCCAGCTCACCGGTGGCAGGTAACTCCTACGAGCAGTACTTC. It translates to CASSPVAGNSYEQYF.

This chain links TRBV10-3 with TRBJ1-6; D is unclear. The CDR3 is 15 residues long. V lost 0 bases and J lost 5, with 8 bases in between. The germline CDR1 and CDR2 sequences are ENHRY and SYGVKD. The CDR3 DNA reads TGTGCCATCAGTGAGTCCAGTTTAAATAATTCACCCCTCCACTTT. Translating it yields CAISESSLNNSPLHF.